Following are 4 T cell receptor beta chains from one sample sequenced in a study of T-cell memory formation after mild COVID-19 (TCRdb year 2021). Libraries were built with 5' RACE. Sequencing relied on an Illumina NovaSeq 6000. The public sequencing data were trimmed at Q25 with fastp and processed into clonotypes with MiXCR by TCRdb, which kept only in-frame beta chains. Identical CDR3 proteins give one entry, which carries the most common genes and DNA. Recorded for this sample are about 210,000 distinct CDR3 sequences; over 9.5% of them occurred a single time. Approximately 3% of the sample is in the top ten clones. The material sequenced was PBMCs or a T cell subset sorted from them (not recorded which). The receptors here all came from a man between 18 and 29 years old who had mild COVID-19 (a few samples of this study predate the infection). The sample titles of this study are shuffled in the database, so cell type and time point are left out; the donor was told from shared clones.

This clonotype was recorded a few times. The chain couples TRBV7-2 to TRBJ2-2; 9 bases map to TRBD2. Germline V gene data show CDR1 as SGHTA and CDR2 as FQGNSA. This CDR3 region has 14 residues. V shed 5 bases and J 11 bases; nucleotides not matched to a gene: 9. The chain's CDR3 is CASSRGLAPRELFF. As DNA, the CDR3 is TGTGCCAGCAGCCGGGGACTAGCTCCGCGAGAGCTGTTTTTT.

This clonotype was found many times. The rearrangement uses TRBV21-1 and TRBJ2-7; TRBD2, the table's D call, was not compared with the DNA. TRBV21-1 is reported as a pseudogene. This CDR3 is 13 amino acids long. Written as DNA, the CDR3 is TGTGCCAGCAGCAAAGGCGGGGCCTACGAGCAGTACGTC. Translating gives CASSKGGAYEQYV.

Only a few counts were recorded for this clonotype. The chain recombines TRBV15 with TRBJ2-1; D remains unclear. The germline CDR1 and CDR2 sequences are LNHNV and YYDKDF (reference sequence). Deletions cut 3 bases from V and 4 bases from J, with 4 bases between. The CDR3 covers 12 residues. In DNA, the CDR3 is TGTGCCACCAGCAGGGGTTACAATGAGCAGTTCTTC. Amino acid sequence: CATSRGYNEQFF.

Only a few counts were recorded for this clonotype. The chain carries TRBV28 and TRBJ2-5; D gene unclear. V lost 8 bases to trimming and J lost 3 bases, with 16 bases between them. The germline V gene encodes CDR1 MDHEN and CDR2 SYDVKM. The CDR3 totals 14 residues. CDR3 DNA sequence: TGTGCCAGCCTAGATAGGGTAACCAAAGAGACCCAGTACTTC. Its protein is CASLDRVTKETQYF.